This T cell receptor beta chain was captured by sequencing in a study of T cells after yellow fever vaccination. Trimming removed 5 bases from V and 4 bases from J, with 10 bases in between. CDR3 length: 13 residues. CDR1 is LNHNV, CDR2 YYDKDF, per germline (reference sequence). TCRdb analysed the 5' RACE reads with MiXCR anew, one entry per CDR3 protein. The data contain hundreds of thousands of distinct CDR3 sequences, 17% of them singletons. The receptor's source is a young man who received the YFV17D yellow fever vaccine. The chain carries TRBV15 and TRBJ2-3; D is uncertain. The sample in question was PBMCs, obtained 5 days after the first yellow fever vaccination. Here the CDR3 DNA reads TGTGCCACCAGCCCCAGGTCCCCAGATACGCAGTATTTT. It codes for CATSPRSPDTQYF.